This T cell receptor beta chain was observed in a study of molecular identifiers for immune sequencing clone quantification. CDR1 and CDR2 from the germline V gene are MNHEY and SMNVEV (reference sequence). The CDR3 totals 14 residues. V was clipped by 2 bases and J by 5 bases; unmatched bases: 6. About this clonotype itself: Its specificity is unknown.

TCRdb independently ran MiXCR on the PCR reads; one entry per CDR3 protein. The data contain under 350,000 distinct CDR3 sequences, roughly a quarter of them seen just once; the ten biggest clones take up 0.65% to 0.75%. Findings of the study overall: Barcode collisions between identical TCR molecules could shrink estimates of highly expanded clone sizes.

V and J are TRBV27 and TRBJ2-7, with 7 bases lining up with TRBD1. The sequenced material came from naive CD8+ T cells from blood, with Jurkat cell RNA spiked in. Described subset: FACS-sorted CD8+CD4-CCR7+CD45RA+ naive T cells. This TCR was sampled from a human donor in good health. Some libraries in this study had Jurkat cell RNA spiked in. DNA for the CDR3: TGTGCCAGCAGTTTAGTTGTAGGGGGCGACGAGCAGTACTTC. Translation: CASSLVVGGDEQYF.